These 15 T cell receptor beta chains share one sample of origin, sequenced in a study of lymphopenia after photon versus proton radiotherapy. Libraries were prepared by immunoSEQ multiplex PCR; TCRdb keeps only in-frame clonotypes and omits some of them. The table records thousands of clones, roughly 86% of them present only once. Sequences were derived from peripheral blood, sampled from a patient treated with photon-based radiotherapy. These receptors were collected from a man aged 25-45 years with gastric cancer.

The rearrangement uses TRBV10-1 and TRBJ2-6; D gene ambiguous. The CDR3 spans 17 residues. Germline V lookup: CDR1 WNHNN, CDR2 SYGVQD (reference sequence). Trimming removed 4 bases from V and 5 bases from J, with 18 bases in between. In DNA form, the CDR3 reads TGCGCCAGCAGTGTAGGGCGCGCACAAAGTCGGGCCAACGTCCTGACTTTC. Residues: CASSVGRAQSRANVLTF.

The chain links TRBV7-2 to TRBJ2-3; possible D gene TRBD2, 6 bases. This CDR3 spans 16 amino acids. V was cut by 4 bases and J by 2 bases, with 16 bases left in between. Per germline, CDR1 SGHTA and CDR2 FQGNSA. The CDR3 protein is CASSSQGGTFTDTQYF. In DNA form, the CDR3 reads TGTGCCAGCAGCTCCCAGGGCGGGACGTTCACAGATACGCAGTATTTT.

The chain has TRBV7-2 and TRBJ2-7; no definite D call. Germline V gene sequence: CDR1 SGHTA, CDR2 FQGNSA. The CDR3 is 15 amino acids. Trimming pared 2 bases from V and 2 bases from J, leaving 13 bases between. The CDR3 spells CASSLMAEPTYEQYF. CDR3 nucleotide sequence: TGTGCCAGCAGCTTAATGGCGGAGCCGACCTACGAGCAGTACTTC. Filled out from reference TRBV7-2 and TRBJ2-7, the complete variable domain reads GAGVSQSPSNKVTEKGKDVELRCDPISGHTALYWYRQSLGQGLEFLIYFQGNSAPDKSGLPSDRFSAERTGGSVSTLTIQRTQQEDSAVYLCASSLMAEPTYEQYFGPGTRLTVT.

The DNA of the CDR3 is TGTGCCAGCAGCTTGTTTCGAGGTCAGCCCCAGCATTTT. It codes for CASSLFRGQPQHF. This rearrangement joins TRBV5-5 to TRBJ1-5; D unresolved. CDR1 is SGHKS and CDR2 is YYEKEE in the germline V gene (reference sequence). This CDR3 has 13 residues. V lost 1 base, J lost 6 bases, and 8 bases lay in between.

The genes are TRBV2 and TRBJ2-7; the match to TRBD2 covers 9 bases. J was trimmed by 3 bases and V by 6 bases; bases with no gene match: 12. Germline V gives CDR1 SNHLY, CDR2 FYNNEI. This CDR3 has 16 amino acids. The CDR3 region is CASRVGEAGGFYEQYF. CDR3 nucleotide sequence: TGTGCCAGCAGAGTTGGGGAAGCGGGGGGCTTCTACGAGCAGTACTTC.

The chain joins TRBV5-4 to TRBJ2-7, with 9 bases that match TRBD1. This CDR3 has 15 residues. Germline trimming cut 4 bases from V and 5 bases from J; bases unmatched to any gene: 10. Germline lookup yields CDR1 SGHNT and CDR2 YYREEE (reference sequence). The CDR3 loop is CASSKRQGVGDEQYF. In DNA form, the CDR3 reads TGTGCCAGCAGCAAAAGACAGGGGGTGGGAGACGAGCAGTACTTC.

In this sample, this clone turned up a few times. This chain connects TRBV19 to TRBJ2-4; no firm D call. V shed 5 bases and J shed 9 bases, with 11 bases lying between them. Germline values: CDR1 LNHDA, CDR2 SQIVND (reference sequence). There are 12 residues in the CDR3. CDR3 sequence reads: CASSASSSIQYF. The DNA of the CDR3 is TGTGCCAGTAGTGCTTCTTCATCCATTCAGTACTTC.

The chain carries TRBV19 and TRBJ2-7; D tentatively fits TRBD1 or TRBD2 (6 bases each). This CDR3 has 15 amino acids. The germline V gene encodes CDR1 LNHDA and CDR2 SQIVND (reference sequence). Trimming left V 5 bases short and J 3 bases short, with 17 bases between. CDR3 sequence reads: CASSSPGAGVYEQYF. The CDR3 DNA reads TGTGCCAGTAGTTCGCCGGGGGCAGGAGTCTACGAGCAGTACTTC.

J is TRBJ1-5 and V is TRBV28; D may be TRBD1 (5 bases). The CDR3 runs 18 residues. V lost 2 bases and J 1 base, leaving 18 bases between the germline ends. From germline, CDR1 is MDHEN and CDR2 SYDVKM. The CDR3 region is CASSLKGQGRLSNQPQHF. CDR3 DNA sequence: TGTGCCAGCAGTTTAAAGGGGCAGGGAAGATTAAGCAATCAGCCCCAGCATTTT.

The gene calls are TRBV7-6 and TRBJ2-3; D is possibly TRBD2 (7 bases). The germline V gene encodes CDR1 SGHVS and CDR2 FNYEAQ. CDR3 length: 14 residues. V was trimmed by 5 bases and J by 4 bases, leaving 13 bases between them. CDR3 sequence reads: CASSRRGGADTQYF. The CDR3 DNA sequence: TGTGCCAGCAGCCGTAGGGGGGGTGCAGATACGCAGTATTTT.

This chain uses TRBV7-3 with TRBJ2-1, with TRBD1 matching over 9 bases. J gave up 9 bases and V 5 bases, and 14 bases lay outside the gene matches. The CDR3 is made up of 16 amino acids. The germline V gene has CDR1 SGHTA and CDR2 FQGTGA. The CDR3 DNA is TGTGCCAGCAGCGCCCGGAGGGTAGGGACAGGGAGTGAGCAGTTCTTC. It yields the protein CASSARRVGTGSEQFF.

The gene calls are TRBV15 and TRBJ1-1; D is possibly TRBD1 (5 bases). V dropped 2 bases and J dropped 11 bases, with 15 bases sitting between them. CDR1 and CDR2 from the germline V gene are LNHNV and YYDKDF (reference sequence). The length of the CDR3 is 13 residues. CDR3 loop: CATSRFVGGEAFF. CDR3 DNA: TGTGCCACCAGCAGATTTGTTGGGGGAGAGGCTTTCTTT. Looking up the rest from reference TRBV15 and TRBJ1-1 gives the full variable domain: DAMVIQNPRYQVTQFGKPVTLSCSQTLNHNVMYWYQQKSSQAPKLLFHYYDKDFNNEADTPDNFQSRRPNTSFCFLDIRSPGLGDTAMYLCATSRFVGGEAFFGQGTRLTVV.

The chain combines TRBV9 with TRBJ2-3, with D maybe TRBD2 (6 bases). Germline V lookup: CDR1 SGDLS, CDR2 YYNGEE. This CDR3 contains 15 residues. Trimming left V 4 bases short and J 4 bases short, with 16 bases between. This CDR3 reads CASSISGGASDTQYF. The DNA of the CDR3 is TGTGCCAGCAGCATCTCCGGCGGGGCATCAGATACGCAGTATTTT.

The CDR3 reads CASSSGTGNYEQYF. The DNA of the CDR3 is TGTGCCAGCAGCTCCGGGACGGGAAACTACGAGCAGTACTTC. V is TRBV7-6 and J is TRBJ2-7; tentatively, D is TRBD1 or TRBD2 (5 bases each). CDR3 length: 14 amino acids. Deletions cut 4 bases from V and 3 bases from J, with 13 bases between. CDR1 is SGHVS and CDR2 is FNYEAQ in the germline V gene.

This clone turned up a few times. CDR3 residues: CASSYGGDSYGYTF. CDR3 DNA sequence: TGTGCCAGCAGCTACGGGGGGGACAGCTATGGCTACACCTTC. The chain employs TRBV11-3 and TRBJ1-2; 7 positions agree with TRBD1. The CDR3 length is 14 residues. The V gene's germline CDR1 is SGHNT and CDR2 YENEEA. V was pared by 4 bases and J by 4 bases, with 6 bases of the junction left unmatched. The whole variable domain, remainder taken from reference TRBV11-3 and TRBJ1-2, is EAGVVQSPRYKIIEKKQPVAFWCNPISGHNTLYWYLQNLGQGPELLIRYENEEAVDDSQLPKDRFSAERLKGVDSTLKIQPAELGDSAVYLCASSYGGDSYGYTFGSGTRLTVV.